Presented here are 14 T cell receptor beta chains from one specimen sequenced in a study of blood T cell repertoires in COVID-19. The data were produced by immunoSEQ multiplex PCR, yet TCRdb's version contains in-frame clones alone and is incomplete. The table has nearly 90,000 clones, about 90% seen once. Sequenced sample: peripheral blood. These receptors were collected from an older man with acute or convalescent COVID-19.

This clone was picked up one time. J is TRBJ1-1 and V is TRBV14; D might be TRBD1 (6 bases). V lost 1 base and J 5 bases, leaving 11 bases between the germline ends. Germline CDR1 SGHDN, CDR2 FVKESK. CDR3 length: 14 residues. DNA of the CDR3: TGTGCCAGCAGCCAAGTAGGGGGTGGAACTGAAGCTTTCTTT. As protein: CASSQVGGGTEAFF.

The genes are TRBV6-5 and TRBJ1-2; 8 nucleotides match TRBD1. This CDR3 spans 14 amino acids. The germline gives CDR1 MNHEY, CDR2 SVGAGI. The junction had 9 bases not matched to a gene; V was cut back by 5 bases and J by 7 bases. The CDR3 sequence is CASSRGQGAGGYTF. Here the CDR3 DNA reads TGTGCCAGCAGTCGAGGACAGGGCGCTGGTGGCTACACCTTC.

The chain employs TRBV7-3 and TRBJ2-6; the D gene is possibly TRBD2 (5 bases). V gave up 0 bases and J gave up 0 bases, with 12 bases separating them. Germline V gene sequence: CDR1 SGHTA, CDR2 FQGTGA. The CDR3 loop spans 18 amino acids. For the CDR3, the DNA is TGTGCCAGCAGCTTAACAGGGCCGGGATCCTCTGGGGCCAACGTCCTGACTTTC. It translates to CASSLTGPGSSGANVLTF.

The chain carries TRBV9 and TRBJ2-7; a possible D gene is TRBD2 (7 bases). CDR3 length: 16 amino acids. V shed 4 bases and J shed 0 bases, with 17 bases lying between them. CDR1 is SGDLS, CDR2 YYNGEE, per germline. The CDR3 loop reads CASSLGGGQSSYEQYF. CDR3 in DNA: TGTGCCAGCAGCCTTGGGGGGGGACAAAGCTCCTACGAGCAGTACTTC.

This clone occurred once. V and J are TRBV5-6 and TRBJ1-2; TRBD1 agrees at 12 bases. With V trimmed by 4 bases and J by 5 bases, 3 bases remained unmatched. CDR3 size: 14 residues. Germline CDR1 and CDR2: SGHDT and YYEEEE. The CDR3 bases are TGTGCCAGCAGCCCGGGACAGGGGGCGTATGGCTACACCTTC. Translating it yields CASSPGQGAYGYTF.

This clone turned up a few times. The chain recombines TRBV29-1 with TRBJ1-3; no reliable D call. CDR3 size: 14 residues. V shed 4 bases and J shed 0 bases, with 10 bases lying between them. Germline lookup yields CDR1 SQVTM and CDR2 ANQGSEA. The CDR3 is CSVGGHLSGNTIYF. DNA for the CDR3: TGCAGCGTTGGAGGCCACCTCTCTGGAAACACCATATATTTT.

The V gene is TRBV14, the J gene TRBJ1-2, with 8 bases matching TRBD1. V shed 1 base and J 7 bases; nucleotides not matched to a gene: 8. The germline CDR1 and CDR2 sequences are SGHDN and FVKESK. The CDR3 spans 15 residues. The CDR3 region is CASSQGPGGVSGYTF. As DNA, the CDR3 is TGTGCCAGCAGCCAAGGACCAGGGGGCGTAAGTGGCTACACCTTC.

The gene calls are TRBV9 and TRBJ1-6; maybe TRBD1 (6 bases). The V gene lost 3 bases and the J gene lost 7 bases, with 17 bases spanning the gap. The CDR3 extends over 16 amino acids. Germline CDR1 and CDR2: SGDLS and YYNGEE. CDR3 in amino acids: CASSERDNLENSPLHF. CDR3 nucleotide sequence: TGTGCCAGCAGCGAGAGGGACAACCTAGAGAATTCACCCCTCCACTTT.

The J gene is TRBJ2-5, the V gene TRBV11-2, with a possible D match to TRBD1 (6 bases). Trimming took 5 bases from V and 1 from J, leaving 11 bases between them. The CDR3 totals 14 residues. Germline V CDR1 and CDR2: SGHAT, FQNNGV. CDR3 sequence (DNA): TGTGCCAGCAGCCCCGGCAGGGGCCAAGAGACCCAGTACTTC. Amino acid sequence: CASSPGRGQETQYF.

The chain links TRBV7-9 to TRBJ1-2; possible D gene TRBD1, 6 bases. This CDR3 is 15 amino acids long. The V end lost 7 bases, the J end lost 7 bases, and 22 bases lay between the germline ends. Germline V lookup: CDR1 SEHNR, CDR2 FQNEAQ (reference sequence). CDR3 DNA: TGTGCCAGCACCCTCTTGGTGGGGGCGGACGGTGGCTACACCTTC. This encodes CASTLLVGADGGYTF.

Here the CDR3 DNA reads TGTGCCAGCAGTTACTCGGGACTAGGCAATGAGCAGTTCTTC. This codes for CASSYSGLGNEQFF. The chain has TRBV6-5 and TRBJ2-1; 8 bases are shared with TRBD2. The CDR3 extends over 14 amino acids. After removal of 0 bases from V and 6 bases from J, the junction contained 1 base not matched to a gene. Per germline, CDR1 MNHEY and CDR2 SVGAGI.

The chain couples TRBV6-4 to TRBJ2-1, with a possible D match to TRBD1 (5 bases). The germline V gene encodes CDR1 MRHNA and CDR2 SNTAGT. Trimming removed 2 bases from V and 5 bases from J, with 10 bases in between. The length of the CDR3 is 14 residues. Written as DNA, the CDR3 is TGTGCCAGCAGTGACGGGGCGGCAAACAATGAGCAGTTCTTC. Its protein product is CASSDGAANNEQFF.

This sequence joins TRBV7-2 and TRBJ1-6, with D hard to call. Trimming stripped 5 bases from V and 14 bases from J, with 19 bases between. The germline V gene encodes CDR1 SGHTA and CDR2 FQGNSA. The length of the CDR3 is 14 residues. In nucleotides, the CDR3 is TGTGCCAGCAGCCCACCGTTAACAGCTTTATCCCTCCACTTT. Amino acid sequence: CASSPPLTALSLHF.

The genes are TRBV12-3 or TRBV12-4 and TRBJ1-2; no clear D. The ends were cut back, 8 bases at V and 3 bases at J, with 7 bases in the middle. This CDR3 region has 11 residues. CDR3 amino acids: CASLEHYGYTF. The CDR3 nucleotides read TGTGCCAGCCTCGAGCACTATGGCTACACCTTC.